The TCR beta chain under discussion was sequenced for a study of shared T cell receptors in the human thymus. A single count supports this clone. This CDR3 has 13 amino acids. Looked up from germline, CDR1 is MNHEY and CDR2 is SMNVEV (reference sequence). The table came from immunoSEQ multiplex PCR; TCRdb's copy has only in-frame clones and leaves some out. The data show 700,000 to 750,000 clones, 70% to 90% seen once. These data are also associated with another study on human thymus T cells. From that report: Serving as donors were healthy Finnish infants, each of whom was having open corrective surgery for congenital heart defects. Resections from corrective heart surgery supplied the thymus tissue. Usage of V and J genes appeared biased in thymic and blood repertoires.

The TCR originated in a girl less than two years old with a congenital heart defect. The chain combines TRBV27 with TRBJ1-1; TRBD1 agrees at 7 bases. The material sequenced was thymocytes. The DNA of the CDR3 is TGTGCTGCAGGGGGATTTATGAACACTGAAGCTTTCTTT. Translated, it gives CAAGGFMNTEAFF.